The 17 T cell receptor beta chains in this list originate from one sample, sequenced in a study of blood T cell repertoires in COVID-19. Libraries were prepared by immunoSEQ multiplex PCR; TCRdb keeps only in-frame clonotypes and omits some of them. This repertoire shows about 270,000 clones, around 91% found once; its top ten account for 2.4%. Sequencing used PBMCs or T cells enriched from blood (not recorded which). Receptors were obtained from a woman younger than 30 who had recovered from COVID-19.

This chain uses TRBV29-1 with TRBJ2-1; 11 bases line up with TRBD2. The V gene end was trimmed by 5 bases and the J gene end by 0 bases; junction bases not matched to a gene: 12. The CDR3 extends over 18 amino acids. Germline V gene sequence: CDR1 SQVTM, CDR2 ANQGSEA. The CDR3 spells CSVSGTSGLLSSYNEQFF. In nucleotides, the CDR3 is TGCAGCGTTTCCGGGACTAGCGGACTCCTAAGCTCCTACAATGAGCAGTTCTTC.

The rearrangement links TRBV6-1 to TRBJ2-7; D is undetermined. The CDR3 has 12 residues. CDR1 MNHNS and CDR2 SASEGT come from the germline V gene. Between the trimmed V and J ends, which lost 1 base and 4 bases, there was a span of 5 bases. This chain's CDR3 is CASSEDMYEQYF. CDR3 DNA: TGTGCCAGCAGTGAAGATATGTACGAGCAGTACTTC.

This chain joins TRBV5-4 and TRBJ1-3, with 7 bases identical to TRBD1. CDR1 and CDR2 (germline): SGHNT, YYREEE (reference sequence). The junction had 6 bases not matched to a gene; V was cut back by 0 bases and J by 0 bases. This CDR3 is built from 17 residues. The chain's CDR3 is CASSLGGDRNSGNTIYF. The CDR3 DNA follows: TGTGCCAGCAGCTTGGGGGGGGACAGAAACTCTGGAAACACCATATATTTT.

This chain joins TRBV10-2 and TRBJ2-1, with 12 nucleotides matching TRBD2. After removal of 0 bases from V and 0 bases from J, the junction contained 6 bases not matched to a gene. From germline, CDR1 is WSHSY and CDR2 SAAADI. The CDR3 runs to 19 residues. The CDR3 region is CASSESTTSGGSSYNEQFF. CDR3 sequence (DNA): TGCGCCAGCAGTGAGTCGACTACTAGCGGGGGGAGCTCCTACAATGAGCAGTTCTTC.

This chain links TRBV7-2 with TRBJ1-6; the D gene is possibly TRBD1 (5 bases). Germline lookup yields CDR1 SGHTA and CDR2 FQGNSA. Trimming removed 2 bases at V and 8 bases at J, with 10 bases between. This CDR3 is 14 amino acids long. CDR3 nucleotide sequence: TGTGCCAGCAGCTTAAGGAGGGGAGATTCACCCCTCCACTTT. Amino acids: CASSLRRGDSPLHF.

The rearrangement joins TRBV6-6 to TRBJ1-5, with D tentatively TRBD1 (5 bases). Germline lookup yields CDR1 MNHNY and CDR2 SVGAGI (reference sequence). Trimming removed 5 bases at V and 0 bases at J, with 17 bases between. This CDR3 region has 17 residues. The CDR3 reads CASSRTGRAYSNQPQHF. CDR3 coding DNA: TGTGCCAGCAGTCGGACGGGCAGGGCCTATAGCAATCAGCCCCAGCATTTT.

The chain is built from TRBV3-1 (or the pseudogene TRBV3-2) and TRBJ2-5; TRBD2 matches 11 bases. Looked up from germline, CDR1 is LGHDT and CDR2 is YNNKEL (reference sequence). Unmatched junction bases numbered 5, after V lost 4 bases and J lost 1 base. The CDR3 loop spans 16 amino acids. The CDR3 nucleotides are TGTGCCAGCAGCCGAGGACTAGCGGGCACCCAAGAGACCCAGTACTTC. Its protein product is CASSRGLAGTQETQYF.

The chain has TRBV19 and TRBJ1-2; D unresolved. Trimming left V 7 bases short and J 3 bases short, with 12 bases between. Looked up from germline, CDR1 is LNHDA and CDR2 is SQIVND (reference sequence). This CDR3 region has 13 residues. CDR3 sequence reads: CASKRFGDYGYTF. CDR3 nucleotide sequence: TGTGCCAGTAAGAGGTTTGGCGACTATGGCTACACCTTC.

The chain recombines TRBV5-1 with TRBJ1-1, with D perhaps TRBD1 (5 bases). The CDR3 spans 15 residues. The V gene's germline CDR1 is SGHRS and CDR2 YFSETQ. The V end lost 1 base, the J end lost 5 bases, and 15 bases lay between the germline ends. DNA for the CDR3: TGCGCCAGCAGCTTGTTTGTCCCGGAGGGGACTGAAGCTTTCTTT. It specifies CASSLFVPEGTEAFF.

On this clone: Different DNA sequences within this sample yield the same CDR3. The chain links TRBV18 to TRBJ1-1, with a tentative D call TRBD1 (5 bases). The CDR3 is 14 amino acids. The V end lost 2 bases, the J end lost 1 base, and 8 bases lay between the germline ends. Looked up from germline, CDR1 is KGHSH and CDR2 is LQKENI. CDR3 sequence reads: CASSPGQGNTEAFF. CDR3 sequence (DNA): TGTGCCAGCTCACCAGGGCAGGGGAACACTGAAGCTTTCTTT.

The gene calls are TRBV9 and TRBJ1-2, with TRBD1 matching over 8 bases. The V and J ends lost 3 bases and 5 bases, in that order; junction bases with no gene match: 3. There are 13 residues in the CDR3. Germline assignment: CDR1 SGDLS and CDR2 YYNGEE. The CDR3 protein is CASSAGGAYGYTF. CDR3 nucleotides: TGTGCCAGCAGCGCAGGGGGCGCGTATGGCTACACCTTC.

The chain has TRBV4-1 and TRBJ1-2, with D perhaps matching TRBD1 (5 bases). The CDR3 totals 15 residues. Trimming pared 2 bases from V and 0 bases from J, leaving 10 bases between. Germline loops: CDR1 MGHRA, CDR2 YSYEKL. CDR3 in amino acids: CASSQPIRANYGYTF. The DNA for the CDR3 is TGCGCCAGCAGCCAACCCATCAGGGCTAACTATGGCTACACCTTC.

J is TRBJ1-2 and V is TRBV5-4; D uncertain. The V and J ends lost 2 bases and 0 bases respectively, with 8 bases between them. The CDR3 runs to 14 residues. Per germline, CDR1 SGHNT and CDR2 YYREEE (reference sequence). CDR3 nucleotides: TGTGCCAGCAGCTTCTGGACTGCTAACTATGGCTACACCTTC. Translation gives CASSFWTANYGYTF.

The chain has TRBV2 and TRBJ1-5; D call uncertain. The germline V gene encodes CDR1 SNHLY and CDR2 FYNNEI. The CDR3 is 13 residues long. Trimming removed 7 bases at V and 0 bases at J, with 7 bases between. The CDR3 DNA sequence: TGTGCCAGCAAGCGTGATAGCAATCAGCCCCAGCATTTT. Translation: CASKRDSNQPQHF.

This sequence joins TRBV2 and TRBJ2-4; the match to TRBD1 covers 9 bases. Germline CDR1 reads SNHLY; CDR2 reads FYNNEI. The V segment lost 6 bases and the J segment 3 bases; nucleotides outside the gene matches: 12. The CDR3 sequence is 17 residues long. CDR3 bases: TGTGCCAGCAGGCCAGAGGGGACAGGGTATAGCAAAAACATTCAGTACTTC. It encodes CASRPEGTGYSKNIQYF.

This clone was observed a single time. This sequence joins TRBV7-9 and TRBJ2-5; D possibly corresponds to TRBD2 (5 bases). Trimming stripped 5 bases from V and 3 bases from J, with 16 bases between. CDR3 length: 15 residues. The germline gives CDR1 SEHNR, CDR2 FQNEAQ (reference sequence). CDR3 bases: TGTGCCAGCAGCCTTAGCGATTCGATCAAAGAGACCCAGTACTTC. It is translated as CASSLSDSIKETQYF.

Details on this clone: One end of the junction is discordant with germline, which a read error may explain. This chain uses TRBV28 with TRBJ1-2, with D perhaps TRBD1 (6 bases). This CDR3 has 12 residues. In germline, CDR1 is MDHEN, CDR2 SYDVKM. The CDR3 spells CACRGGGYGYTF. The CDR3 DNA is TGTGCCTGCAGGGGCGGGGGCTATGGCTACACCTTC.